The clone carrying this T cell receptor (beta chain) appeared a few times. The entry originates in a study of blood T cell repertoires in COVID-19. Germline lookup yields CDR1 SGHTA and CDR2 FQGNSA. The CDR3 totals 15 residues. The V gene end was trimmed by 5 bases and the J gene end by 5 bases; junction bases not matched to a gene: 6. Methods used by the authors: Counts of nucleated cells, estimated from reference gene primer amplification, were obtained. Profiled with immunoSEQ multiplex PCR; TCRdb holds only in-frame clones, not every one. The V and J calls and clone size come from that table; D and trimming were worked out from the DNA. The sample lists some 400,000 clones; around 87% were seen once.

The chain is built from TRBV7-2 and TRBJ2-7; 13 bases line up with TRBD2. The TCR was taken from a woman under 40 with COVID-19, enrolled during active disease. The sequenced sample was peripheral blood. The chain's CDR3 is CASSRTSGRADEQYF. CDR3 DNA sequence: TGTGCCAGCAGCCGTACTAGCGGGAGGGCGGACGAGCAGTACTTC.